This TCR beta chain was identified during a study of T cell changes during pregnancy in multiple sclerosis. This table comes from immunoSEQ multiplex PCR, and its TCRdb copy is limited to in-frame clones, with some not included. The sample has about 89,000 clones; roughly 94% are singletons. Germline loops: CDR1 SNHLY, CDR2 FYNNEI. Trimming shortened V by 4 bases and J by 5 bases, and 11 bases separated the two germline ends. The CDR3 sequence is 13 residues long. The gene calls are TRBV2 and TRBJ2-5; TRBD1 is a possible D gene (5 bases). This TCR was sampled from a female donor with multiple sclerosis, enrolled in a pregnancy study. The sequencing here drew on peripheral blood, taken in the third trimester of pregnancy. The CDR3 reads CASSGQGRETQYF. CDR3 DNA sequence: TGTGCCAGCAGTGGTCAGGGCCGGGAGACCCAGTACTTC. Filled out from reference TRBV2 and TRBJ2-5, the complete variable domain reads EPEVTQTPSHQVTQMGQEVILRCVPISNHLYFYWYRQILGQKVEFLVSFYNNEISEKSEIFDDQFSVERPDGSNFTLKIRSTKLEDSAMYFCASSGQGRETQYFGPGTRLLVL.